This section outlines one T cell receptor beta chain sequence together with its context. This sample is drawn from a study of blood T cell repertoires in COVID-19. The study drew participants aged about 18 to 90 years from 20 to 30 US areas. Germline CDR1 and CDR2: ENHRY and SYGVKD. V lost 7 bases and J lost 7; bases outside the gene matches: 6. CDR3 length equals 13 residues. Here immunoSEQ multiplex PCR was the method, and the copy in TCRdb shows in-frame clones only, minus some. The sample carries roughly 400,000 clones, about 90% recorded once. The receptor was derived from a man younger than 35 who had recovered from COVID-19. Sequenced sample: PBMCs or T cells enriched from blood (not recorded which). The chain joins TRBV10-3 to TRBJ1-2; 10 bases line up with TRBD1. CDR3 amino acids: CAINGGTGAGYTF. CDR3 sequence (DNA): TGTGCCATCAACGGGGGGACAGGGGCTGGCTACACCTTC.